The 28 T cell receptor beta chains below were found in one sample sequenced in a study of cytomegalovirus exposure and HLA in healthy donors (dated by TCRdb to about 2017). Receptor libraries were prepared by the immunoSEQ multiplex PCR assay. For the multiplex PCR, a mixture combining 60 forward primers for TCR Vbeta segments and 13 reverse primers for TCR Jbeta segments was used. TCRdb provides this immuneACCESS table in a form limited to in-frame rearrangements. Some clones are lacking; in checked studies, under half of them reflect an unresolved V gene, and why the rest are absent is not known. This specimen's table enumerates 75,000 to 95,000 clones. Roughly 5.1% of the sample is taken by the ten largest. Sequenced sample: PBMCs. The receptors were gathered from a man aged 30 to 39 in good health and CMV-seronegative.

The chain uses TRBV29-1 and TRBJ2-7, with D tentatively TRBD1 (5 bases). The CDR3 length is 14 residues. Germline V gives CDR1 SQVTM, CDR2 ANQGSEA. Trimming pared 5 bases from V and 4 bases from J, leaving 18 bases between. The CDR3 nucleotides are TGCAGCGTTCTGGAAGGGAAGGGGCCGTACGAGCAGTACTTC. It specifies CSVLEGKGPYEQYF.

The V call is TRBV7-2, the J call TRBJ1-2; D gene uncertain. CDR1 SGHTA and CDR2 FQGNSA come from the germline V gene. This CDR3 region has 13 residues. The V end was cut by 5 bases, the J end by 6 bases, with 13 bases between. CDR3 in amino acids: CASSQPLRDGYTF. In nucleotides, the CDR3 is TGTGCCAGCAGCCAACCCCTGCGGGATGGCTACACCTTC.

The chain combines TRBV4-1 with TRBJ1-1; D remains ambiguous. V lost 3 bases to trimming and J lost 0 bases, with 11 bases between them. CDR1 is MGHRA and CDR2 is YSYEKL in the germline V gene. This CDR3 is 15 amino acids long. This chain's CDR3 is CASSQAGFMNTEAFF. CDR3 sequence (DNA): TGCGCCAGCAGCCAGGCGGGGTTTATGAACACTGAAGCTTTCTTT.

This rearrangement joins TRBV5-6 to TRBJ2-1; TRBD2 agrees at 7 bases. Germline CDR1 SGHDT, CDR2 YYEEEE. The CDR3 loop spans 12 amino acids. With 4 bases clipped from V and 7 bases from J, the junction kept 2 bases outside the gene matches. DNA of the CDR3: TGTGCCAGCAGCCGGACTAGAAATGAGCAGTTCTTC. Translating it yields CASSRTRNEQFF.

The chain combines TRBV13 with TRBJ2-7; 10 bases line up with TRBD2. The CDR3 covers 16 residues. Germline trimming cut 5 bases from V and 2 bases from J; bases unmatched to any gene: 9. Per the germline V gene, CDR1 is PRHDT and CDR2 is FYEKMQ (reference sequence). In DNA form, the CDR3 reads TGTGCCAGCAGCCCTCTCTGGACTAGCGGCGCCTACGAGCAGTACTTC. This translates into CASSPLWTSGAYEQYF.

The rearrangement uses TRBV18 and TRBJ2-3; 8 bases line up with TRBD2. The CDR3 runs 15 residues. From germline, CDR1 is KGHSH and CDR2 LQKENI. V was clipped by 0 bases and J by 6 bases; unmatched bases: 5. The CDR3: CASSPPSGRSDTQYF. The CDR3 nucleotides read TGTGCCAGCTCACCACCGAGCGGGAGAAGCGATACGCAGTATTTT.

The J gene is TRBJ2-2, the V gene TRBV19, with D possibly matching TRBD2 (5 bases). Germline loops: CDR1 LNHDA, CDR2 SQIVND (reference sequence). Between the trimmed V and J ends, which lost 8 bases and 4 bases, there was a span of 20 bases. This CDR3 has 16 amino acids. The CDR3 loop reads CASRGEVGAFTGELFF. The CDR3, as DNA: TGTGCCAGTCGGGGTGAAGTGGGAGCCTTCACCGGGGAGCTGTTTTTT.

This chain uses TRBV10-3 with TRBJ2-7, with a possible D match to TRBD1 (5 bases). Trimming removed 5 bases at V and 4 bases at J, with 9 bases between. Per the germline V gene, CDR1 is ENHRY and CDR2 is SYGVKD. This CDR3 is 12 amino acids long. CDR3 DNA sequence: TGTGCCATCAGTTCCGACAGATACGAGCAGTACTTC. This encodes CAISSDRYEQYF.

Here the CDR3 DNA reads TGTGCCAGCAGTTACCACGACAGGGGTGAAGCTTTCTTT. Translation: CASSYHDRGEAFF. The chain is built from TRBV6-5 and TRBJ1-1; 8 bases match TRBD1. The CDR3 runs to 13 residues. CDR1 and CDR2 (germline): MNHEY, SVGAGI. J gave up 7 bases and V 2 bases, and 3 bases lay outside the gene matches.

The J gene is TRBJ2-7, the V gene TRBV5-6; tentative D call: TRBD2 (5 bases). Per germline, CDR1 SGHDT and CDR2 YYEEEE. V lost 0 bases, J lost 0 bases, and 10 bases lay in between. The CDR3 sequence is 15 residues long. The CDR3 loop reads CASSLEWENSYEQYF. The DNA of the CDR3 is TGTGCCAGCAGCTTGGAGTGGGAGAACTCCTACGAGCAGTACTTC.

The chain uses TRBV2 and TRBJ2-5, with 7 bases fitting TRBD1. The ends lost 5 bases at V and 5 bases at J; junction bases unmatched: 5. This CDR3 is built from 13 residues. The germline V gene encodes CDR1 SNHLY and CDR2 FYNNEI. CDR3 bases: TGTGCCAGCAGTACACAGGGGCGGGAGACCCAGTACTTC. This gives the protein CASSTQGRETQYF.

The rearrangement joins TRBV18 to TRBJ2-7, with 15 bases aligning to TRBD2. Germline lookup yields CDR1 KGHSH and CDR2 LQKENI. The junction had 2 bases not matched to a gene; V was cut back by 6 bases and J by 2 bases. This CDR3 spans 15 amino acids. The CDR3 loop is CASSRTSGGAYEQYF. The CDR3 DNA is TGTGCCAGCTCCCGGACTAGCGGGGGGGCCTACGAGCAGTACTTC.

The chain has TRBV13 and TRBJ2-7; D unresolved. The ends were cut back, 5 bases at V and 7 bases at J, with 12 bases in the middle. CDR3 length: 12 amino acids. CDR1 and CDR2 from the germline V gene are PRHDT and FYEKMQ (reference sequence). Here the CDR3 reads CASSRGGFEQYF. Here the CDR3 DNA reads TGTGCCAGCAGCCGAGGCGGCTTTGAGCAGTACTTC. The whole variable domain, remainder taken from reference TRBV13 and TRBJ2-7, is AAGVIQSPRHLIKEKRETATLKCYPIPRHDTVYWYQQGPGQDPQFLISFYEKMQSDKGSIPDRFSAQQFSDYHSELNMSSLELGDSALYFCASSRGGFEQYFGPGTRLTVT.

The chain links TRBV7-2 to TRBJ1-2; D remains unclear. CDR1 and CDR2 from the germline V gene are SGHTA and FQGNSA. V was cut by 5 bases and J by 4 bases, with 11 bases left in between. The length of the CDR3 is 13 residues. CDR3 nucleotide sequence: TGTGCCAGCAGCCTAGGGCGGGGCTATGGCTACACCTTC. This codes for CASSLGRGYGYTF.

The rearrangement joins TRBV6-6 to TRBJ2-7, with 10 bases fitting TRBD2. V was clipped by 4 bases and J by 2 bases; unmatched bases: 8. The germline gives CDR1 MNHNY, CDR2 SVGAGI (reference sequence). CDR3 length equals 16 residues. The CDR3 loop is CASSSLSGGLTYEQYF. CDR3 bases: TGTGCCAGCAGTTCGCTTAGCGGGGGGCTCACCTACGAGCAGTACTTC.

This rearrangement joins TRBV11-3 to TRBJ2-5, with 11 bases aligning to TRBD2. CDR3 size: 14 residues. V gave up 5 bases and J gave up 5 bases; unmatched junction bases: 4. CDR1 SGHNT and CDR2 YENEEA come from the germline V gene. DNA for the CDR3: TGTGCCAGCAGCAAGGGACTAGCGGAGGAGACCCAGTACTTC. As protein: CASSKGLAEETQYF. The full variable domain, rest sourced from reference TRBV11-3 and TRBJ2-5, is EAGVVQSPRYKIIEKKQPVAFWCNPISGHNTLYWYLQNLGQGPELLIRYENEEAVDDSQLPKDRFSAERLKGVDSTLKIQPAELGDSAVYLCASSKGLAEETQYFGPGTRLLVL.

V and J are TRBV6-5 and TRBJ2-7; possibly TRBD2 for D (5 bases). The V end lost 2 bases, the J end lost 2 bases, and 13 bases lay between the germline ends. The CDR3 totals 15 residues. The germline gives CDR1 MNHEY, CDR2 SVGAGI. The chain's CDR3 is CASSYRRGRAYEQYF. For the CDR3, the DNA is TGTGCCAGCAGTTACAGACGGGGAAGGGCCTACGAGCAGTACTTC.

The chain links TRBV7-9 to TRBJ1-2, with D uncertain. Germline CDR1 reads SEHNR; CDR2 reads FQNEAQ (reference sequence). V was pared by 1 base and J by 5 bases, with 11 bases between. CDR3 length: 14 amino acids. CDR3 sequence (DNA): TGTGCCAGCAGCTTAGTTGGCCAGGTTTATGGCTACACCTTC. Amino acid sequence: CASSLVGQVYGYTF.

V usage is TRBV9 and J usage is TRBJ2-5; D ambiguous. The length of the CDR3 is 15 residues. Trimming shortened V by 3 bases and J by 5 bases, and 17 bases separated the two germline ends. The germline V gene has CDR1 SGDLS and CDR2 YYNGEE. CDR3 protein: CASSETWALMETQYF. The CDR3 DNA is TGTGCCAGCAGCGAAACTTGGGCCTTGATGGAGACCCAGTACTTC.

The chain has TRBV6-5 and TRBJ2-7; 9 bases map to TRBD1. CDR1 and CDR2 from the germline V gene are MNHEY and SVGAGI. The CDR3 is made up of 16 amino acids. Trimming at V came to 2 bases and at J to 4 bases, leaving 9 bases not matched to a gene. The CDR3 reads CASSYGVGTGSYEQYF. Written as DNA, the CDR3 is TGTGCCAGCAGTTACGGGGTTGGGACAGGGTCATACGAGCAGTACTTC.

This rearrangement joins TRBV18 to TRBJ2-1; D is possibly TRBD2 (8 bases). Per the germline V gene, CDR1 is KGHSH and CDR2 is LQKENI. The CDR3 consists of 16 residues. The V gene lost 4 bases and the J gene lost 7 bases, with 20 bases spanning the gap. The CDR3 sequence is CASSRTTSEGANEQFF. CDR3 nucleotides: TGTGCCAGCTCACGAACGACTAGCGAGGGGGCAAATGAGCAGTTCTTC. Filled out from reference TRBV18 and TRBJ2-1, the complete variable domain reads NAGVMQNPRHLVRRRGQEARLRCSPMKGHSHVYWYRQLPEEGLKFMVYLQKENIIDESGMPKERFSAEFPKEGPSILRIQQVVRGDSAAYFCASSRTTSEGANEQFFGPGTRLTVL.

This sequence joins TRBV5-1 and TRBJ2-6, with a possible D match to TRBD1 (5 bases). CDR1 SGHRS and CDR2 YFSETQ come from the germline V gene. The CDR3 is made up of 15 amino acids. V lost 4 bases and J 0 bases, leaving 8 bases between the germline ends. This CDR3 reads CASSLDTSGANVLTF. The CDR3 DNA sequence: TGCGCCAGCAGCCTGGACACCTCTGGGGCCAACGTCCTGACTTTC.

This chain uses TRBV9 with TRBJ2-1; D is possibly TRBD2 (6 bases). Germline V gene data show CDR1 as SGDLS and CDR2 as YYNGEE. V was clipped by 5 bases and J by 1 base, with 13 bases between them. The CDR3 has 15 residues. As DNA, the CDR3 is TGTGCCAGCAGTCCCGGGACTCTTTCCTACAATGAGCAGTTCTTC. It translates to CASSPGTLSYNEQFF. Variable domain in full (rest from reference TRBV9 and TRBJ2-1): DSGVTQTPKHLITATGQRVTLRCSPRSGDLSVYWYQQSLDQGLQFLIQYYNGEERAKGNILERFSAQQFPDLHSELNLSSLELGDSALYFCASSPGTLSYNEQFFGPGTRLTVL.

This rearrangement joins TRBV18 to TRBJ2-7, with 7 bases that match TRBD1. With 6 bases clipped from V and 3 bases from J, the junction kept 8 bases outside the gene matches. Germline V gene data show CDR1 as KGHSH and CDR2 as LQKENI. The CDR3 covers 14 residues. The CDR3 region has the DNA TGTGCCAGCTCTTCCGGGACAGAGATCTACGAGCAGTACTTC. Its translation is CASSSGTEIYEQYF.

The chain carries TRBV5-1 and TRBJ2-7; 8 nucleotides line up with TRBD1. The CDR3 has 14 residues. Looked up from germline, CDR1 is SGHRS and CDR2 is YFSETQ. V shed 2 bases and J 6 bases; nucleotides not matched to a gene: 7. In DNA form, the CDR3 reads TGCGCCAGCAGCTTCAGCAGGGGGCTCCGCGAGCAGTACTTC. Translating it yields CASSFSRGLREQYF.

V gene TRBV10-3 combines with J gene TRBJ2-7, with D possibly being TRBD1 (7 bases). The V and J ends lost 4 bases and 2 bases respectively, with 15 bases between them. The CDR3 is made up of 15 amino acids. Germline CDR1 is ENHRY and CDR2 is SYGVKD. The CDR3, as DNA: TGTGCCATCAGTGGGGCGGGACAGAAAACCTACGAGCAGTACTTC. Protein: CAISGAGQKTYEQYF.

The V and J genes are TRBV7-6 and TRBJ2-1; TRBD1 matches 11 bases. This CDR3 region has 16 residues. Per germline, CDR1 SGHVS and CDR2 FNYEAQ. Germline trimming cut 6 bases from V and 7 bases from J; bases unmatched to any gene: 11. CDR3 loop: CASSKWTGGIGNEQFF. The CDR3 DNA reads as TGTGCCAGCAGTAAATGGACAGGGGGCATAGGGAATGAGCAGTTCTTC.

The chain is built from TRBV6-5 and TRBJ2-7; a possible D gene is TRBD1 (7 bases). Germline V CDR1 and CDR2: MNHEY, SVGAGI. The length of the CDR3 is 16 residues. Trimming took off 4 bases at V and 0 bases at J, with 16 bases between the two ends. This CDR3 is CASSSYRGDSSYEQYF. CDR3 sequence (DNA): TGTGCCAGCAGTTCATACCGCGGGGACAGCTCCTACGAGCAGTACTTC.